This T cell receptor beta chain was identified in a study of T-cell reconstitution after alpha-beta-depleted transplantation in children. Study-wide findings and caveats: Where alpha-beta T cells came from about two months after transplant was reportedly several hundred expanded graft clones. Most T-cell counts and diversity one year after the transplant came from T cells that were newly produced.

This clonotype came up many times. Its specificity is unknown. CDR1 SGHVS and CDR2 FQNEAQ come from the germline V gene. The CDR3 covers 17 residues. V lost 4 bases, J lost 2 bases, and 13 bases stayed unmatched. Unique molecular identifiers were incorporated into the prepared TCRbeta library. TCRdb called the PCR reads again in MiXCR, with one record for every CDR3 protein. Here the sample spans 190,000 or so distinct CDR3 sequences, approximately 6.8% being singletons. This TCR was recovered from a girl less than two years old with combined immunodeficiency, due to receive a stem cell transplant. Sequenced material: PBMCs, taken before TCRalphabeta/CD19-depleted stem cell transplant. This sequence joins TRBV7-8 and TRBJ2-5, with 7 bases identical to TRBD2. CDR3 protein: CASSSNLAVYRQETQYF. The CDR3, as DNA: TGTGCCAGCAGCTCTAACCTAGCGGTATACAGGCAAGAGACCCAGTACTTC.